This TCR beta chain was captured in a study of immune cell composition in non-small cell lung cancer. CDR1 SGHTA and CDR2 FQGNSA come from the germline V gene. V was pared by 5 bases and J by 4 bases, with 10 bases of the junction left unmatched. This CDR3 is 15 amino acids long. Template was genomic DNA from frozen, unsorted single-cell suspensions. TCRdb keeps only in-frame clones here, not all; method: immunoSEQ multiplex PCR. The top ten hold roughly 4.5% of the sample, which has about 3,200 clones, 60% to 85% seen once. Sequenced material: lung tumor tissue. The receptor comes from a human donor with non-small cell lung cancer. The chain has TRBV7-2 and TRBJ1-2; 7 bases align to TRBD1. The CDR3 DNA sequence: TGTGCCAGCAGCCGGGCAGGGGGTGCCCTCTATGGCTACACCTTC. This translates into CASSRAGGALYGYTF.